This TCR beta chain came from a study of cytomegalovirus exposure and HLA in healthy donors. Study-level results: The classifier reportedly diagnosed cytomegalovirus status with high sensitivity and specificity.

Repertoires were generated with immunoSEQ multiplex PCR, while TCRdb's copy carries only in-frame clones and drops some. The sample yields roughly 330,000 clones, about nine tenths seen once. The CDR3 is 12 amino acids. Trimming cost V 10 bases and J 2 bases, with 11 bases left between them. Germline V gene sequence: CDR1 MNHNY, CDR2 SVGAGI (reference sequence). In regard to this clone: Its antigen is undetermined.

Source material: PBMCs. V and J are TRBV6-6 and TRBJ1-2, with D possibly being TRBD1 (6 bases). The sequence was obtained from a woman aged 25 to 45 in good health and CMV-seropositive. The CDR3: CATGQSNYGYTF. For the CDR3, the DNA is TGTGCCACCGGACAGAGCAACTATGGCTACACCTTC.